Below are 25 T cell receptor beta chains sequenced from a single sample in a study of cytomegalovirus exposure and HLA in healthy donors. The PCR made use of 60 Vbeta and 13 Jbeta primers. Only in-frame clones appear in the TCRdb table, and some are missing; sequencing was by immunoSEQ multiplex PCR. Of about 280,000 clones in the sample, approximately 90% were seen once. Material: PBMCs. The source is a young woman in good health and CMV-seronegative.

CDR3 in DNA: TGTGCCAGCAGCTTGGAATCAGGGAACACCGGGGAGCTGTTTTTT. Translating gives CASSLESGNTGELFF. The chain has TRBV5-4 and TRBJ2-2; D uncertain. Germline values: CDR1 SGHNT, CDR2 YYREEE (reference sequence). V lost 0 bases, J lost 1 base, and 7 bases lay in between. The CDR3 loop spans 15 amino acids.

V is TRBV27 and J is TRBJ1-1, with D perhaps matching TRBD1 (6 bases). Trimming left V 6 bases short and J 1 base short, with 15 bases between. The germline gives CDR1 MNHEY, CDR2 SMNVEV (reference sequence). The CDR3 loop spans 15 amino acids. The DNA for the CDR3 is TGTGCCAGCAGCCTGACAGGCTTAAAGAACACTGAAGCTTTCTTT. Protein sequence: CASSLTGLKNTEAFF.

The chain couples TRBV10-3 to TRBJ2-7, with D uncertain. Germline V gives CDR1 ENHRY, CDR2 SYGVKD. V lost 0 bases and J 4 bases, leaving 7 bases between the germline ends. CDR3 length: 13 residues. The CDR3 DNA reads TGTGCCATCAGTGAGTCCCCCCCTTACGAGCAGTACTTC. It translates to CAISESPPYEQYF.

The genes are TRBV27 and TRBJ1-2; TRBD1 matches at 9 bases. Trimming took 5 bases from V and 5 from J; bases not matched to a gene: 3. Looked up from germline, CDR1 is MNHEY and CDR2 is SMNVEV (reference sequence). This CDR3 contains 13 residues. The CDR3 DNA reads TGTGCCAGCAGTCTCGGACAGGGGTATGGCTACACCTTC. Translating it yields CASSLGQGYGYTF.

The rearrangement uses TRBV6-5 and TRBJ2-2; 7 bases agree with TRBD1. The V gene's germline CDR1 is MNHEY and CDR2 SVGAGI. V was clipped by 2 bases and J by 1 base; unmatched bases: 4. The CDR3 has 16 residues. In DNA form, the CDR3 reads TGTGCCAGCAGTTACAGGGGGCAGGGGAACACCGGGGAGCTGTTTTTT. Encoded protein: CASSYRGQGNTGELFF.

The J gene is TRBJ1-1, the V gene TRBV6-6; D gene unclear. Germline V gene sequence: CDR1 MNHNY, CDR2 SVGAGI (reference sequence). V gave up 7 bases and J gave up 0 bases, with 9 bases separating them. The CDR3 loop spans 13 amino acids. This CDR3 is CASKPPLNTEAFF. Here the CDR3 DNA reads TGTGCCAGCAAGCCCCCCTTGAACACTGAAGCTTTCTTT.

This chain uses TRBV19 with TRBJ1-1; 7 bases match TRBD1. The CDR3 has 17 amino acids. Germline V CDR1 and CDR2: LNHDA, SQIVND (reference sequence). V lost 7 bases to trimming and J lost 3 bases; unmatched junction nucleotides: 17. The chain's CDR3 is CASTPLVAGGRDTEAFF. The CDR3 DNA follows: TGTGCCAGTACCCCCCTTGTGGCAGGGGGGCGGGACACTGAAGCTTTCTTT.

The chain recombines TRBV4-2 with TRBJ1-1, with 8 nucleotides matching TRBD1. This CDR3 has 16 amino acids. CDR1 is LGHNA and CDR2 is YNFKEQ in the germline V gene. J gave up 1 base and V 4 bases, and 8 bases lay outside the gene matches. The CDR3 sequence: CASSPRTGPKNTEAFF. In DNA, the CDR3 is TGTGCCAGCAGCCCCCGGACAGGGCCTAAGAACACTGAAGCTTTCTTT.

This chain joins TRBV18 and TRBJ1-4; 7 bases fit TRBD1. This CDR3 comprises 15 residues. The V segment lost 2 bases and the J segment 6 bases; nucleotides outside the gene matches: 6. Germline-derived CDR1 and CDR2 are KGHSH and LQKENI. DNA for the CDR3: TGTGCCAGCTCACCATCGCAGGGGGTACATGAAAAACTGTTTTTT. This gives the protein CASSPSQGVHEKLFF.

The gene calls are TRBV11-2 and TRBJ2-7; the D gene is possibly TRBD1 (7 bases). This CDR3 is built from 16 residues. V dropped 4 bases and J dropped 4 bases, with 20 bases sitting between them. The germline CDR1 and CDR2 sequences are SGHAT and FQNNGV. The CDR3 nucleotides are TGTGCCAGCAGCTCCATCCCAGGGGGAGGATTTTACGAGCAGTACTTC. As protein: CASSSIPGGGFYEQYF.

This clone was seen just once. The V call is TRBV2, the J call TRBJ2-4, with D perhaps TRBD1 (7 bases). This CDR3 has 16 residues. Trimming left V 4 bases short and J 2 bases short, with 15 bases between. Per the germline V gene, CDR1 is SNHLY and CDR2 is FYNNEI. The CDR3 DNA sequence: TGTGCCAGCAGTGGCGACAGGGCGGGAACCAAAAACATTCAGTACTTC. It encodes CASSGDRAGTKNIQYF.

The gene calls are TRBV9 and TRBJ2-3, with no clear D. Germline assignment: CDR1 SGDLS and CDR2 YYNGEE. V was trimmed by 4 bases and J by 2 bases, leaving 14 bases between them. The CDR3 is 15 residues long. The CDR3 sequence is CASSLSVSPTDTQYF. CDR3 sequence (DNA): TGTGCCAGCAGCCTATCCGTTTCCCCCACAGATACGCAGTATTTT.

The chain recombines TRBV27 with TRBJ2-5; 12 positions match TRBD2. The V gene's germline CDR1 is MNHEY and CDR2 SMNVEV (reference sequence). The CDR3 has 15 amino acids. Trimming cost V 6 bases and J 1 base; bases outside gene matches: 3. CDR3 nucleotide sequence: TGTGCCAGCAGGGCGACTAGCGGGAGCCAAGAGACCCAGTACTTC. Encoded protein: CASRATSGSQETQYF.

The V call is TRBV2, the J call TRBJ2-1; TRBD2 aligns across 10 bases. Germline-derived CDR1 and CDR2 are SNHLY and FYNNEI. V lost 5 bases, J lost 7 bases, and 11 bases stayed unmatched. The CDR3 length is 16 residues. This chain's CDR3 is CASSPWGSGGENEQFF. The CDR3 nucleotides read TGTGCCAGCAGTCCTTGGGGGAGCGGGGGGGAAAATGAGCAGTTCTTC.

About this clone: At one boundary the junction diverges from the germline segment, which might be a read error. The CDR3 loop is CASSSDSHGELFF. The DNA of the CDR3 is TGTGCTAGCAGCTCAGACAGTCACGGGGAGCTGTTTTTT. The chain joins TRBV7-7 to TRBJ2-2, with D possibly being TRBD1 (5 bases). CDR3 length: 13 amino acids. CDR1 is SSHAT, CDR2 FNYEAQ, per germline (reference sequence). Full variable domain (remainder filled in from reference TRBV7-7 and TRBJ2-2): GAGVSQSPRYKVTKRGQDVTLRCDPISSHATLYWYQQALGQGPEFLTYFNYEAQPDKSGLPSDRFSAERPEGSISTLTIQRTEQRDSAMYRCASSSDSHGELFFGEGSRLTVL.

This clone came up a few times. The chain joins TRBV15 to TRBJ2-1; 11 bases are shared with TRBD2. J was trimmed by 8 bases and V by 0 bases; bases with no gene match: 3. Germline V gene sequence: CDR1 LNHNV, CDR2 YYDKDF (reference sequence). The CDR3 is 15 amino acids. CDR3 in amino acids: CATSRETSGVHEQFF. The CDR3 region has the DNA TGTGCCACCAGCAGAGAGACTAGCGGGGTCCATGAGCAGTTCTTC.

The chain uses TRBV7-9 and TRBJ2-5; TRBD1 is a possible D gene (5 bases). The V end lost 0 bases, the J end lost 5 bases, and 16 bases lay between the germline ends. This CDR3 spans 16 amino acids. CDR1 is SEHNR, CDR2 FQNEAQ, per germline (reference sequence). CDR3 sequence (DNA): TGTGCCAGCAGCTTAGCTCAGCCCAGGGAAGGGGAGACCCAGTACTTC. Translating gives CASSLAQPREGETQYF.

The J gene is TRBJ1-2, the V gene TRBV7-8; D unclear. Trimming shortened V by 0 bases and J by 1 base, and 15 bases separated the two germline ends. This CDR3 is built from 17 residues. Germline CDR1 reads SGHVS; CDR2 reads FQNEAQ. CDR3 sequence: CASSLARPRIFNYGYTF. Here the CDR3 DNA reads TGTGCCAGCAGCTTAGCGCGCCCCAGGATCTTTAACTATGGCTACACCTTC.

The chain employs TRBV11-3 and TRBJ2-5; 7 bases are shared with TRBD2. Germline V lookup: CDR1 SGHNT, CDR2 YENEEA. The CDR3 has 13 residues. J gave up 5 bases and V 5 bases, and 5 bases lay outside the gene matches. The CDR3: CASSPSGGETQYF. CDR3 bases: TGTGCCAGCAGCCCCTCGGGGGGTGAGACCCAGTACTTC.

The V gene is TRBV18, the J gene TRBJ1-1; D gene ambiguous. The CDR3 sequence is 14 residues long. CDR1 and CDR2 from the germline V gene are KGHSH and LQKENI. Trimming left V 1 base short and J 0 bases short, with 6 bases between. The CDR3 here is CASSPQELNTEAFF. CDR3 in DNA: TGTGCCAGCTCACCACAGGAGCTGAACACTGAAGCTTTCTTT.

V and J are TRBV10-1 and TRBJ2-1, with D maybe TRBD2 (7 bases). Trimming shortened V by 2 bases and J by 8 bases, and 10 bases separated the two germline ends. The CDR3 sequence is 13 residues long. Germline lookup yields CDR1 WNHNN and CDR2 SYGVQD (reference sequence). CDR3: CASSEAGAHEQFF. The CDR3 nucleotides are TGCGCCAGCAGTGAGGCGGGGGCCCATGAGCAGTTCTTC.

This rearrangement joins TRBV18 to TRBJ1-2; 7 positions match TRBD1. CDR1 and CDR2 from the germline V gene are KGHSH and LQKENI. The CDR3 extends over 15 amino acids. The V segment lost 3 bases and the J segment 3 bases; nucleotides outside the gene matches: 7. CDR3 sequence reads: CASSPIDRAHYGYTF. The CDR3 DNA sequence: TGTGCCAGCTCACCCATCGACAGGGCTCACTATGGCTACACCTTC.

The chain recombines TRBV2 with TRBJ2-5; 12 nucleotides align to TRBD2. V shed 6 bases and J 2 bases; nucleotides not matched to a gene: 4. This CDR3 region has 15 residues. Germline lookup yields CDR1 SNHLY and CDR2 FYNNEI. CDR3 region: CASRVTSGGQETQYF. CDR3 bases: TGTGCCAGCAGAGTGACTAGCGGGGGACAAGAGACCCAGTACTTC.

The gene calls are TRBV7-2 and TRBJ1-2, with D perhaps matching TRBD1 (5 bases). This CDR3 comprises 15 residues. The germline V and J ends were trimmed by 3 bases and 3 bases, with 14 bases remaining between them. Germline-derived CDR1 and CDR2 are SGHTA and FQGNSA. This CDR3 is CASSLSWQGHYGYTF. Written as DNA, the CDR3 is TGTGCCAGCAGCTTGAGTTGGCAGGGTCACTATGGCTACACCTTC.

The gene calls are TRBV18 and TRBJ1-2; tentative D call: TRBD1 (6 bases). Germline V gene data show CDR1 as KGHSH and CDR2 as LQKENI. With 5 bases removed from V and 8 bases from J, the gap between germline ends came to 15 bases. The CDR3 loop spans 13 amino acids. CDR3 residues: CASSVSGEKGYTF. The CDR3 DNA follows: TGTGCCAGCTCAGTTTCAGGGGAGAAAGGCTACACCTTC.